Presented here are 24 T cell receptor beta chains from one specimen sequenced in a study of blood T cells in healthy people across ages. Next came a second PCR, run for about 7 to 12 cycles, which used a sample-barcoded 5' primer along with a J-beta primer mix. TCRdb reprocessed the 5' RACE reads with MiXCR, giving one entry per CDR3 protein. The top ten hold approximately 23% of the sample, which has 580,000 or so distinct CDR3 sequences, roughly 48% seen once. Sample: blood. These receptors all come from an elderly man in good health.

A remark on this clonotype: A read error may account for a junction end that differs from germline. This chain joins TRBV7-6 and TRBJ1-3; D may be TRBD1 (6 bases). This CDR3 is 15 amino acids long. Germline V CDR1 and CDR2: SGHVS, FNYEAQ. The CDR3 sequence is CASSRQTGAGNTIYF. CDR3 nucleotides: TGTGCCAGCAGCCGTCAGACAGGAGCTGGGAACACCATATATTTT.

This clonotype was counted between two and nine times. The chain recombines TRBV5-1 with TRBJ2-7; 9 bases fit TRBD1. The CDR3 is 14 amino acids. Germline V gene sequence: CDR1 SGHRS, CDR2 YFSETQ. The V gene end was trimmed by 0 bases and the J gene end by 6 bases; junction bases not matched to a gene: 4. The CDR3 region has the DNA TGCGCCAGCAGCTTGGGAGGGACAGGGACCGAGCAGTACTTC. It encodes CASSLGGTGTEQYF.

The chain links TRBV27 to TRBJ2-1, with 8 bases identical to TRBD1. Looked up from germline, CDR1 is MNHEY and CDR2 is SMNVEV (reference sequence). Trimming took 2 bases from V and 4 from J; bases not matched to a gene: 7. The CDR3 length is 16 residues. CDR3 amino acids: CASSLVPGQDYNEQFF. The CDR3 coding sequence is TGTGCCAGCAGTTTAGTTCCGGGACAGGATTACAATGAGCAGTTCTTC.

This clonotype turned up a few times. The chain employs TRBV6-1 and TRBJ2-1; TRBD2 matches 12 bases. The length of the CDR3 is 16 residues. The trim removed 4 bases at V and 8 bases at J, leaving 9 bases unmatched. The germline V gene has CDR1 MNHNS and CDR2 SASEGT. The CDR3 DNA sequence: TGTGCCAGCAGTGCCAATCTAGCGGGGGGGATGGATGAGCAGTTCTTC. Protein: CASSANLAGGMDEQFF.

The CDR3 DNA follows: TGCAGTGCTAGGCCGACGGGCAATGAGCAGTTCTTC. Its protein product is CSARPTGNEQFF. The genes are TRBV20-1 and TRBJ2-1; D is ambiguous. CDR1 and CDR2 (germline): DFQATT, SNEGSKA (reference sequence). This CDR3 has 12 amino acids. V lost 3 bases and J lost 6, with 9 bases in between.

This clonotype was seen a single time. This chain connects TRBV7-2 to TRBJ2-1; tentative D call: TRBD2 (6 bases). The CDR3 spans 14 residues. Per germline, CDR1 SGHTA and CDR2 FQGNSA. V gave up 7 bases and J gave up 4 bases, with 14 bases separating them. This CDR3 is CASIPIGGYNEQFF. The CDR3 DNA follows: TGTGCCAGCATCCCCATCGGGGGATACAATGAGCAGTTCTTC.

The table lists this clonotype with a few counts. V and J are TRBV7-9 and TRBJ2-1; 12 bases align to TRBD2. Germline trimming cut 2 bases from V and 8 bases from J; bases unmatched to any gene: 4. Germline V CDR1 and CDR2: SEHNR, FQNEAQ (reference sequence). The CDR3 totals 15 residues. CDR3 protein: CASSLRLAGGHEQFF. The DNA of the CDR3 is TGTGCCAGCAGCTTAAGGCTAGCGGGAGGGCATGAGCAGTTCTTC.

The CDR3 DNA is TGCAGTGCCTCTCGACAGAACAATGAGCAGTTCTTC. Amino acid sequence: CSASRQNNEQFF. The chain employs TRBV20-1 and TRBJ2-1, with a possible D match to TRBD1 (5 bases). In germline, CDR1 is DFQATT, CDR2 SNEGSKA (reference sequence). V lost 6 bases and J lost 5, with 11 bases in between. This CDR3 has 12 residues.

The V gene is TRBV9, the J gene TRBJ2-3; D perhaps matches TRBD2 (5 bases). The CDR3 covers 15 residues. Germline CDR1 is SGDLS and CDR2 is YYNGEE. V lost 3 bases and J lost 0, with 11 bases in between. Here the CDR3 reads CASSELTGSTDTQYF. CDR3 nucleotides: TGTGCCAGCAGCGAACTGACGGGGAGCACAGATACGCAGTATTTT.

In this sample, this clonotype turned up a few times. The rearrangement links TRBV6-2 or TRBV6-3 to TRBJ2-3, with D maybe TRBD2 (6 bases). There are 17 residues in the CDR3. The V end was cut by 2 bases, the J end by 0 bases, with 15 bases between. Germline V gene lookup returns CDR1 MNHEY and CDR2 SVGEGT. The chain's CDR3 is CASSYPGLPTSTDTQYF. The CDR3 DNA follows: TGTGCCAGCAGTTACCCGGGACTTCCTACTAGCACAGATACGCAGTATTTT.

This clonotype was seen many times. The J gene is TRBJ1-2, the V gene TRBV6-5; the D gene is possibly TRBD1 (5 bases). The CDR3 has 14 amino acids. Trimming took 6 bases from V and 3 from J, leaving 14 bases between them. The V gene's germline CDR1 is MNHEY and CDR2 SVGAGI. The CDR3 sequence: CASSRRQGDYGYTF. In nucleotides, the CDR3 is TGTGCCAGCAGCCGACGACAAGGGGACTATGGCTACACCTTC.

Ten or more counts support this clonotype. V is TRBV6-6 and J is TRBJ2-1; 7 positions match TRBD1. V dropped 6 bases and J dropped 7; count of bases not matched to a gene: 9. This CDR3 has 14 residues. Looked up from germline, CDR1 is MNHNY and CDR2 is SVGAGI (reference sequence). The chain's CDR3 is CASSQRGTENEQFF. The CDR3 DNA sequence: TGTGCCAGCAGCCAAAGGGGGACAGAAAATGAGCAGTTCTTC.

This clonotype was picked up a small number of times. V is TRBV12-3 or TRBV12-4 and J is TRBJ2-1; the match to TRBD1 covers 8 bases. With 2 bases clipped from V and 9 bases from J, the junction kept 6 bases outside the gene matches. The CDR3 consists of 14 residues. The DNA for the CDR3 is TGTGCCAGCAGTTTATCCCAGGGGGCGATTGAGCAGTTCTTC. This translates into CASSLSQGAIEQFF.

The CDR3 coding sequence is TGCAGTGCTAGAGATGATGAGAGCGGGAGGGACGAGCAGTACTTC. Translated: CSARDDESGRDEQYF. The chain joins TRBV20-1 to TRBJ2-7, with 10 bases fitting TRBD2. This CDR3 has 15 residues. Per the germline V gene, CDR1 is DFQATT and CDR2 is SNEGSKA (reference sequence). V lost 0 bases to trimming and J lost 5 bases; unmatched junction nucleotides: 7.

The table lists this clonotype with a few counts. The V gene is TRBV6-2 or TRBV6-3, the J gene TRBJ2-1; TRBD2 agrees at 7 bases. The trim removed 4 bases at V and 15 bases at J, leaving 9 bases unmatched. Germline V CDR1 and CDR2: MNHEY, SVGEGT. The length of the CDR3 is 12 residues. For the CDR3, the DNA is TGTGCCAGCAGTTCGGGACTATCGAGCCGGTTCTTC. As protein: CASSSGLSSRFF.

The chain carries TRBV5-1 and TRBJ1-2, with TRBD1 matching over 8 bases. The CDR3 has 14 amino acids. With 0 bases clipped from V and 7 bases from J, the junction kept 5 bases outside the gene matches. Germline CDR1 and CDR2: SGHRS and YFSETQ. The chain's CDR3 is CASSLGTGQRGYTF. The CDR3 region has the DNA TGCGCCAGCAGCTTGGGGACAGGGCAACGTGGCTACACCTTC. Full variable domain (outside the CDR3, taken from reference TRBV5-1 and TRBJ1-2): KAGVTQTPRYLIKTRGQQVTLSCSPISGHRSVSWYQQTPGQGLQFLFEYFSETQRNKGNFPGRFSGRQFSNSRSEMNVSTLELGDSALYLCASSLGTGQRGYTFGSGTRLTVV.

About this clonotype itself: A junction end diverges from the germline sequence, so it may reflect a read error. The chain employs TRBV29-1 and TRBJ2-7; TRBD2 is a possible D gene (6 bases). The CDR3 contains 14 residues. CDR1 and CDR2 from the germline V gene are SQVTM and ANQGSEA. CDR3 sequence (DNA): TGCAGCGTCGAAGGGGCGGCCCGGGGGAGCGAGCAGTACTTC. It yields the protein CSVEGAARGSEQYF.

This clonotype has a single count. This chain connects TRBV7-2 to TRBJ2-5, with 7 nucleotides matching TRBD2. Germline loops: CDR1 SGHTA, CDR2 FQGNSA. The CDR3 consists of 18 residues. After removal of 2 bases from V and 11 bases from J, the junction contained 23 bases not matched to a gene. This CDR3 is CASSLSGLSLFRNNEQYF. The CDR3 nucleotides are TGTGCCAGCAGCTTATCGGGACTAAGTTTGTTTCGTAACAATGAGCAGTACTTC.

This clonotype came up a few times. The chain is built from TRBV20-1 and TRBJ2-3; D possibly corresponds to TRBD2 (6 bases). This CDR3 comprises 14 residues. The germline V and J ends were trimmed by 5 bases and 6 bases, with 18 bases remaining between them. Germline CDR1 DFQATT, CDR2 SNEGSKA (reference sequence). For the CDR3, the DNA is TGCAGTGCTTCTCGCCGGGACTGGGCGGATACGCAGTATTTT. This encodes CSASRRDWADTQYF.

This sequence joins TRBV5-1 and TRBJ2-3; 7 bases agree with TRBD2. Germline V gives CDR1 SGHRS, CDR2 YFSETQ. The junction had 7 bases not matched to a gene; V was cut back by 2 bases and J by 4 bases. CDR3 size: 15 residues. The CDR3, as DNA: TGCGCCAGCAGCTTTTTGGGGGGGATGTCAGATACGCAGTATTTT. Amino acids: CASSFLGGMSDTQYF. The full variable domain, completed using reference TRBV5-1 and TRBJ2-3, is KAGVTQTPRYLIKTRGQQVTLSCSPISGHRSVSWYQQTPGQGLQFLFEYFSETQRNKGNFPGRFSGRQFSNSRSEMNVSTLELGDSALYLCASSFLGGMSDTQYFGPGTRLTVL.

This chain connects TRBV4-3 to TRBJ1-2; D is uncertain. The CDR3 spans 15 residues. Germline V lookup: CDR1 LGHNA, CDR2 YSLEER. Trimming took off 0 bases at V and 2 bases at J, with 10 bases between the two ends. This chain's CDR3 is CASSQDYGRNYGYTF. In nucleotides, the CDR3 is TGCGCCAGCAGCCAAGATTATGGCAGAAACTATGGCTACACCTTC.

This clonotype was detected only once. The genes are TRBV3-1 and TRBJ2-3, with 9 bases fitting TRBD2. The trim removed 0 bases at V and 1 base at J, leaving 2 bases unmatched. The CDR3 covers 16 residues. Per germline, CDR1 LGHDT and CDR2 YNNKEL (reference sequence). The CDR3 is CASSQDPSGGTDTQYF. The CDR3 DNA follows: TGTGCCAGCAGCCAAGACCCTAGCGGGGGCACAGATACGCAGTATTTT.

The chain links TRBV3-1 to TRBJ2-7, with TRBD2 matching over 11 bases. CDR1 and CDR2 (germline): LGHDT, YNNKEL (reference sequence). The CDR3 extends over 15 amino acids. The junction had 4 bases not matched to a gene; V was cut back by 4 bases and J by 2 bases. The CDR3 protein is CASSPTSGSTYEQYF. Written as DNA, the CDR3 is TGTGCCAGCAGCCCTACTAGCGGGAGTACCTACGAGCAGTACTTC.

The chain couples TRBV29-1 to TRBJ2-1, with TRBD1 as a possible D gene (6 bases). With 6 bases removed from V and 1 base from J, the gap between germline ends came to 22 bases. The germline gives CDR1 SQVTM, CDR2 ANQGSEA. The CDR3 contains 17 residues. DNA for the CDR3: TGCAGCGTCCCTGGGACACCCGGGGAATCGTCCTACAATGAGCAGTTCTTC. Its protein product is CSVPGTPGESSYNEQFF.